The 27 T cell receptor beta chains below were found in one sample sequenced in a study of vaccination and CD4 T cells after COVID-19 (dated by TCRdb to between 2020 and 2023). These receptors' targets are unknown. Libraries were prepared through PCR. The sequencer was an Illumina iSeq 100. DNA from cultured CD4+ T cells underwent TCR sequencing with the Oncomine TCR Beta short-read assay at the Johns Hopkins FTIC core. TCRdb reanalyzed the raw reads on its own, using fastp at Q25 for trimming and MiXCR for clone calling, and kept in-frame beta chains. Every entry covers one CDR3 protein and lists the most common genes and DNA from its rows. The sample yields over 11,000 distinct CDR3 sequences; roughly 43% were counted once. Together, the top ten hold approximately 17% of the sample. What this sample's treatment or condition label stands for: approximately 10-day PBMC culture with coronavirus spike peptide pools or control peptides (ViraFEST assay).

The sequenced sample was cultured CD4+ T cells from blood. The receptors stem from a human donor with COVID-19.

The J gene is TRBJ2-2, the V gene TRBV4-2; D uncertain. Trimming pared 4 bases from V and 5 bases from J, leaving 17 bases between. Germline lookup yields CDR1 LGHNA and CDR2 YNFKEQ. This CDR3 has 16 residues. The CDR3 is CASSRLHLDGTGELFF. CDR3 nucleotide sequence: TGTGCCAGCAGCCGTCTCCACCTCGACGGGACCGGGGAGCTGTTTTTT.

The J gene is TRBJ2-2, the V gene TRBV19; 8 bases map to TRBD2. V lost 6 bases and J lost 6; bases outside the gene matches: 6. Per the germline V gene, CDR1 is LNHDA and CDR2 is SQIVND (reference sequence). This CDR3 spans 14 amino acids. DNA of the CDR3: TGTGCCAGTAGGGGACGGGGGGGCCCCGGGGAGCTGTTTTTT. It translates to CASRGRGGPGELFF.

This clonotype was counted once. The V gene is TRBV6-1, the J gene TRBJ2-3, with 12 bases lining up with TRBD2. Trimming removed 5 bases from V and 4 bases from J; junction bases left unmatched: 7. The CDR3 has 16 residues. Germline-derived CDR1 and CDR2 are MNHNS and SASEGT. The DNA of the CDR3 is TGTGCCAGCAGTCCCGGACTAGCGGGGTGGGCAGATACGCAGTATTTT. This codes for CASSPGLAGWADTQYF.

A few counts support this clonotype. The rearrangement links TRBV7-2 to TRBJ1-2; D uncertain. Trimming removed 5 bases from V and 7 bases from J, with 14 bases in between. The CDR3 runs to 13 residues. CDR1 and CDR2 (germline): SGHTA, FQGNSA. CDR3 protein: CASSPRVGSGYTF. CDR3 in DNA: TGTGCCAGCAGCCCCCGGGTGGGTAGTGGCTACACCTTC. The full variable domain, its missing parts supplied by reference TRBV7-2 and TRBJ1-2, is GAGVSQSPSNKVTEKGKDVELRCDPISGHTALYWYRQSLGQGLEFLIYFQGNSAPDKSGLPSDRFSAERTGGSVSTLTIQRTQQEDSAVYLCASSPRVGSGYTFGSGTRLTVV.

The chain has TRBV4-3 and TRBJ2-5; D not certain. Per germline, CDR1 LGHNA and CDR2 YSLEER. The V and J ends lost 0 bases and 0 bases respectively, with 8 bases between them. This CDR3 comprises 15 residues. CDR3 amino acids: CASSQDQTHQETQYF. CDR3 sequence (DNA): TGCGCCAGCAGCCAAGACCAGACTCACCAAGAGACCCAGTACTTC.

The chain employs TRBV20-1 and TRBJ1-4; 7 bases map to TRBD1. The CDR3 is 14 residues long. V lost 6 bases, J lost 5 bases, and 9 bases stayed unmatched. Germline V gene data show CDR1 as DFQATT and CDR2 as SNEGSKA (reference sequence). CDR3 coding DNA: TGCAGTGCCCTCTGGGGACAGAACAATGAAAAACTGTTTTTT. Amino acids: CSALWGQNNEKLFF.

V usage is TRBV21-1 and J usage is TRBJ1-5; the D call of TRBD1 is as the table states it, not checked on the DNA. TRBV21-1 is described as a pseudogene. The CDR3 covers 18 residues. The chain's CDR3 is CASSKALDRLYSNQPQHF. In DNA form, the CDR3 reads TGTGCCAGCAGCAAAGCCCTAGACAGGCTGTATAGCAATCAGCCCCAGCATTTT.

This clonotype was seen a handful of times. CDR3 in amino acids: CASRPYGTDTQYF. The CDR3 DNA reads TGTGCCAGCAGGCCTTATGGCACAGATACGCAGTATTTT. This chain uses TRBV6-2 or TRBV6-3 with TRBJ2-3; D is undetermined. The CDR3 runs 13 residues. Germline V gene lookup returns CDR1 MNHEY and CDR2 SVGEGT. Deletions cut 6 bases from V and 1 base from J, with 8 bases between.

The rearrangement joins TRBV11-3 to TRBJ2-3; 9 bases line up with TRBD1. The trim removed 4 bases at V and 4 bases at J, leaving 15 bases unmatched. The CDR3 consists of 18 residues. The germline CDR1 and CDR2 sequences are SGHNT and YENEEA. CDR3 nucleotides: TGTGCCAGCAGCTCCGGTAGGGGTACAGGGGGCGGCCCAGATACGCAGTATTTT. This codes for CASSSGRGTGGGPDTQYF.

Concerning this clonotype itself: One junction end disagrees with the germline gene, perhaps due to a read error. As DNA, the CDR3 is TGTGCCAGCAGGTACTTAAGGGAGAACGGCTACACCTTC. As protein: CASRYLRENGYTF. The rearrangement uses TRBV6-2 or TRBV6-3 and TRBJ1-2, with D uncertain. CDR1 is MNHEY, CDR2 SVGEGT, per germline. The length of the CDR3 is 13 residues.

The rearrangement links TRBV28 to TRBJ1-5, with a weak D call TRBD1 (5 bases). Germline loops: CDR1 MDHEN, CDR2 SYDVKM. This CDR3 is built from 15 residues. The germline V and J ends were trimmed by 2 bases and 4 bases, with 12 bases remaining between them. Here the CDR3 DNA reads TGTGCCAGCAGTTTACAAACAGGTGGAAATCAGCCCCAGCATTTT. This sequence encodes CASSLQTGGNQPQHF.

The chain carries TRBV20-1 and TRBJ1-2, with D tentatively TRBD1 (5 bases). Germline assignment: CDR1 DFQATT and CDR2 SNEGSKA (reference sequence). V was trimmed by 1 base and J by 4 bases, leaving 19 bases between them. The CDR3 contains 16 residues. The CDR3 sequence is CSARGATAKSPYGYTF. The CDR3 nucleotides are TGCAGTGCTAGAGGGGCGACAGCAAAAAGTCCCTATGGCTACACCTTC.

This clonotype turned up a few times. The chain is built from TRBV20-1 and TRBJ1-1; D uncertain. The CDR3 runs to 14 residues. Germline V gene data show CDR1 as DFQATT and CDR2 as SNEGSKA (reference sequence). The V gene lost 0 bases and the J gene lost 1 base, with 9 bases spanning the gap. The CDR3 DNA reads TGCAGTGCTAGAGATCTGCGGGGGAACACTGAAGCTTTCTTT. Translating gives CSARDLRGNTEAFF.

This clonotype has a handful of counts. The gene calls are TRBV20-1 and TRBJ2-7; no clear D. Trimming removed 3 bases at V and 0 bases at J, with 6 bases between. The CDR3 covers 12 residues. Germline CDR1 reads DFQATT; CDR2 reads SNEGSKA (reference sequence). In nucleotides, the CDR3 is TGCAGTGCTAGTGTACACTCCTACGAGCAGTACTTC. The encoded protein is CSASVHSYEQYF.

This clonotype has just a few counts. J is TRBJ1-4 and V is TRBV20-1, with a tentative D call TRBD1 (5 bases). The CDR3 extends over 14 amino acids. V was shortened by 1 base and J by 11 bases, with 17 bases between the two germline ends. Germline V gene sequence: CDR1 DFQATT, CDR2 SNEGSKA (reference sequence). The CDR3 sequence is CSARVSRDPGKLFF. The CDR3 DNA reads TGCAGTGCTAGAGTATCCCGGGACCCCGGGAAACTGTTTTTT.

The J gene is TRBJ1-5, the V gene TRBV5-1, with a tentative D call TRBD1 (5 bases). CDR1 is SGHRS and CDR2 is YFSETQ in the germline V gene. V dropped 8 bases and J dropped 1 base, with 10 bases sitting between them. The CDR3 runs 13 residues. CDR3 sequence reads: CASRDGSNQPQHF. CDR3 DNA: TGCGCCAGTCGGGACGGAAGCAATCAGCCCCAGCATTTT.

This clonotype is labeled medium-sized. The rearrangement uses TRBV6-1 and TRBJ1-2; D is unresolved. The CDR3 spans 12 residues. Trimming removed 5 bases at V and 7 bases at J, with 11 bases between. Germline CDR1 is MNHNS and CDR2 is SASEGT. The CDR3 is CASSTMIGGYTF. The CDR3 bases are TGTGCCAGCAGTACAATGATTGGTGGCTACACCTTC.

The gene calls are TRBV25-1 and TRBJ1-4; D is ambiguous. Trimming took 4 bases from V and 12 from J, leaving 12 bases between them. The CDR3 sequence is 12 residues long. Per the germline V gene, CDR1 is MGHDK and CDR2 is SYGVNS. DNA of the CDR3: TGTGCCAGCAGTGGAACCCGCGGCCAACTGTTTTTT. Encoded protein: CASSGTRGQLFF.

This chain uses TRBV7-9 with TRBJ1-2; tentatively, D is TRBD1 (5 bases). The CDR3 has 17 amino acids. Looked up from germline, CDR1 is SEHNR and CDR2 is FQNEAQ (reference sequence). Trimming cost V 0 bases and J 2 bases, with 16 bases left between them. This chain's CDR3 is CASSLALLGDGNYGYTF. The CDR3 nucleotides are TGTGCCAGCAGCTTAGCGCTATTAGGGGACGGGAACTATGGCTACACCTTC. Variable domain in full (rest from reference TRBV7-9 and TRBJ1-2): DTGVSQNPRHKITKRGQNVTFRCDPISEHNRLYWYRQTLGQGPEFLTYFQNEAQLEKSRLLSDRFSAERPKGSFSTLEIQRTEQGDSAMYLCASSLALLGDGNYGYTFGSGTRLTVV.

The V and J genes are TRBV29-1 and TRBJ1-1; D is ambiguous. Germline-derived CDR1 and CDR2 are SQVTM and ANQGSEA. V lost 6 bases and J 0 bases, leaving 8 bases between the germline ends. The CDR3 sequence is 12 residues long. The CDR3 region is CSVASMNTEAFF. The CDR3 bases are TGCAGCGTCGCCAGCATGAACACTGAAGCTTTCTTT.

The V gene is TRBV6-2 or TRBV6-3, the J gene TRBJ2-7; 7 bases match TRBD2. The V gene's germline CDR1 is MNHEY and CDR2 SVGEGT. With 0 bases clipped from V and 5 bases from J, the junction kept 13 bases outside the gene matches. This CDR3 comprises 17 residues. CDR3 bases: TGTGCCAGCAGTTACTCAGGCCGGGGGGTGATGCTAGACGAGCAGTACTTC. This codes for CASSYSGRGVMLDEQYF.

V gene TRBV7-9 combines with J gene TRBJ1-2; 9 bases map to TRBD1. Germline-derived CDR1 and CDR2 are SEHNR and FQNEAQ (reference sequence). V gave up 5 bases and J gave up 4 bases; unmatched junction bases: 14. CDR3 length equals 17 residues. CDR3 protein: CASSGTGIRRRGYGYTF. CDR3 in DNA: TGTGCCAGCAGCGGGACAGGGATCAGGAGGAGGGGCTATGGCTACACCTTC.

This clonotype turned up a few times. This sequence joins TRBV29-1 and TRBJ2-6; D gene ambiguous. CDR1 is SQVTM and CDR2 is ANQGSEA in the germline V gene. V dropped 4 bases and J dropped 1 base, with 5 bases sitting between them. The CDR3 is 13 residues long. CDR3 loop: CSVGASGANVLTF. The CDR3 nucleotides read TGCAGCGTTGGGGCGTCTGGGGCCAACGTCCTGACTTTC.

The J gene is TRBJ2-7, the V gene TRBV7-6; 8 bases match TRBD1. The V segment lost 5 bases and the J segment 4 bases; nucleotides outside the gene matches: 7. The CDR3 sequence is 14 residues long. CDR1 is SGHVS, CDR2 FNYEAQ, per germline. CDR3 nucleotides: TGTGCCAGCAGCCTTACGGACAGGGCGTACGAGCAGTACTTC. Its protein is CASSLTDRAYEQYF.

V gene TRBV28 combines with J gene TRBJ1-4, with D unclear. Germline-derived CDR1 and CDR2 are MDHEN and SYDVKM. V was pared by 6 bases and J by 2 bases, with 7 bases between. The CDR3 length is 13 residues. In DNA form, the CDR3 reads TGTGCCAGCAGCGCAAGGACTAATGAAAAACTGTTTTTT. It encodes CASSARTNEKLFF.

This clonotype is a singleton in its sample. Written as DNA, the CDR3 is TGTGCCAGCAGATTGACAGGGTTACTCAATCAGCCCCAGCATTTT. This translates into CASRLTGLLNQPQHF. V is TRBV12-3 or TRBV12-4 and J is TRBJ1-5, with 7 bases lining up with TRBD1. With 6 bases clipped from V and 3 bases from J, the junction kept 8 bases outside the gene matches. CDR3 length equals 15 residues.

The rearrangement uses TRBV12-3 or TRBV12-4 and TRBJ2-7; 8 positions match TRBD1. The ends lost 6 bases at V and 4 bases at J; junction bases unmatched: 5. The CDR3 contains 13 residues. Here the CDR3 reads CASSARGRYEQYF. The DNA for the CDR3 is TGTGCCAGCAGCGCCAGGGGGCGGTACGAGCAGTACTTC.